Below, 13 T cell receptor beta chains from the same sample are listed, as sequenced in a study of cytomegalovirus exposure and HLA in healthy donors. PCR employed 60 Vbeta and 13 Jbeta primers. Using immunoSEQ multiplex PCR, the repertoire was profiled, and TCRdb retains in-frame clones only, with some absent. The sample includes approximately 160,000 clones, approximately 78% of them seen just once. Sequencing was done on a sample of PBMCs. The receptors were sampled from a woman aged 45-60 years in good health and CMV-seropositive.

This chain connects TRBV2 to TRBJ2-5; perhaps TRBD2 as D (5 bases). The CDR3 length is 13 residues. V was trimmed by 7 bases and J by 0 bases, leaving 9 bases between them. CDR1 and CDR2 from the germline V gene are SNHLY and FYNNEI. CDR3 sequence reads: CASKRTYQETQYF. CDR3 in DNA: TGTGCCAGCAAGAGGACTTACCAAGAGACCCAGTACTTC.

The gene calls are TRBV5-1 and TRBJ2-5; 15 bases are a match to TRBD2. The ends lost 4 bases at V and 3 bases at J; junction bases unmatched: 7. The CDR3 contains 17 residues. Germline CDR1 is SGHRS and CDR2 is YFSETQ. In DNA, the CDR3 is TGCGCCAGCAGCCCAGGACTAGCGGGGGGGCCTGAAGAGACCCAGTACTTC. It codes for CASSPGLAGGPEETQYF.

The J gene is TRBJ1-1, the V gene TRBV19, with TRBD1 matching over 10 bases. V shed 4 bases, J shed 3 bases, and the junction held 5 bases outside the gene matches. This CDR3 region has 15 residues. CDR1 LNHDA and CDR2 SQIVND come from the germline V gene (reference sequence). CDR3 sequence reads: CASSSWGTGDTEAFF. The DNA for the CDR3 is TGTGCCAGTAGTAGTTGGGGGACAGGGGACACTGAAGCTTTCTTT.

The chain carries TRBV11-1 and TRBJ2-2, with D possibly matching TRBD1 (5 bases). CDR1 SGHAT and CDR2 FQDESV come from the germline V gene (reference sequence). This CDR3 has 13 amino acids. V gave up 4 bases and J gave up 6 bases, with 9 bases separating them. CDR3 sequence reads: CASSWQGSGELFF. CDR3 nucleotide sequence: TGTGCCAGCAGCTGGCAGGGTTCCGGGGAGCTGTTTTTT. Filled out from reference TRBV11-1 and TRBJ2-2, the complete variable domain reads EAEVAQSPRYKITEKSQAVAFWCDPISGHATLYWYRQILGQGPELLVQFQDESVVDDSQLPKDRFSAERLKGVDSTLKIQPAELGDSAMYLCASSWQGSGELFFGEGSRLTVL.

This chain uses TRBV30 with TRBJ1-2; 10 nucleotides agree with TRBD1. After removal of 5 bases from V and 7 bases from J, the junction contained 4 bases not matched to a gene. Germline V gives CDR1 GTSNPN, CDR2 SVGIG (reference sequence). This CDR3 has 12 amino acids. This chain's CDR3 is CAWLDRGLGYTF. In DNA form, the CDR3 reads TGTGCCTGGCTCGACAGGGGGCTTGGCTACACCTTC.

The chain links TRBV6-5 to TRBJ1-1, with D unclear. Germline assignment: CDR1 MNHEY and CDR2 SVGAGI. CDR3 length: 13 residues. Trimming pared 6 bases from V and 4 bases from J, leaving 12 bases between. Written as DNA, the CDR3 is TGTGCCAGCAGCCTAACCAGGATCACTGAAGCTTTCTTT. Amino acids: CASSLTRITEAFF.

CDR3 sequence reads: CASSLNNETPAFF. The CDR3 DNA sequence: TGTGCCAGCAGCTTAAACAATGAGACACCAGCTTTCTTT. The chain uses TRBV11-3 and TRBJ1-1; D not certain. Germline V gene data show CDR1 as SGHNT and CDR2 as YENEEA. The CDR3 is 13 amino acids. V shed 2 bases and J shed 10 bases, with 14 bases lying between them.

CDR3 amino acids: CASSLAKGLLGTEAFF. The DNA for the CDR3 is TGTGCCAGCAGCTTGGCCAAGGGACTCCTCGGAACTGAAGCTTTCTTT. The V and J genes are TRBV5-4 and TRBJ1-1, with D possibly being TRBD1 (5 bases). There are 16 residues in the CDR3. Deletions cut 0 bases from V and 5 bases from J, with 17 bases between. Germline V gene lookup returns CDR1 SGHNT and CDR2 YYREEE (reference sequence).

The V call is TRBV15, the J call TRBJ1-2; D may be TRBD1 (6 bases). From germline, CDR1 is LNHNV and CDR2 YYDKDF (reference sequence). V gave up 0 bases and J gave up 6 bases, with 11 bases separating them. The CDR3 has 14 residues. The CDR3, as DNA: TGTGCCACCAGCAGAGAGACAGGAATTGATGGCTACACCTTC. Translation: CATSRETGIDGYTF.

The CDR3 DNA reads TGTGCCAGCAGCCCCGTGCGGCCTAACTATGGCTACACCTTC. This sequence encodes CASSPVRPNYGYTF. This chain joins TRBV7-6 and TRBJ1-2; D ambiguous. The V and J ends lost 5 bases and 0 bases respectively, with 10 bases between them. The CDR3 consists of 14 residues. Germline CDR1 and CDR2: SGHVS and FNYEAQ.

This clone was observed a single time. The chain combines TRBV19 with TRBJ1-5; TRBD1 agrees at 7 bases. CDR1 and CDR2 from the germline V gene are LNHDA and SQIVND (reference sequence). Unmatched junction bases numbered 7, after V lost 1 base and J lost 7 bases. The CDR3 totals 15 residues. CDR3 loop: CASSIVEGARQPQHF. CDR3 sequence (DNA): TGTGCCAGTAGTATAGTAGAGGGGGCGAGACAGCCCCAGCATTTT.

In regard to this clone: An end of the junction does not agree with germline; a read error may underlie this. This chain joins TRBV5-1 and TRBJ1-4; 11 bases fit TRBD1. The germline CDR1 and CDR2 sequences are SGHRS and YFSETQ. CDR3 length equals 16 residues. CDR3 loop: CASRPGQGVPNEKLLF. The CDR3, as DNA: TGCGCCAGCAGACCGGGACAGGGGGTTCCTAATGAAAAACTGCTTTTT. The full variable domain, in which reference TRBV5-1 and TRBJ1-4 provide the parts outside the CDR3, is KAGVTQTPRYLIKTRGQQVTLSCSPISGHRSVSWYQQTPGQGLQFLFEYFSETQRNKGNFPGRFSGRQFSNSRSEMNVSTLELGDSALYLCASRPGQGVPNEKLLFGSGTQLSVL.

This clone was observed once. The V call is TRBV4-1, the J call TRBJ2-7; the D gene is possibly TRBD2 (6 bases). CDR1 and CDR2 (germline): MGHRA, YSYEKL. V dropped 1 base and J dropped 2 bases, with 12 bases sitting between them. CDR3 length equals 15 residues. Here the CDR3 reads CASSQGRGSPYEQYF. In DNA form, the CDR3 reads TGCGCCAGCAGCCAAGGGAGGGGTTCTCCCTACGAGCAGTACTTC.